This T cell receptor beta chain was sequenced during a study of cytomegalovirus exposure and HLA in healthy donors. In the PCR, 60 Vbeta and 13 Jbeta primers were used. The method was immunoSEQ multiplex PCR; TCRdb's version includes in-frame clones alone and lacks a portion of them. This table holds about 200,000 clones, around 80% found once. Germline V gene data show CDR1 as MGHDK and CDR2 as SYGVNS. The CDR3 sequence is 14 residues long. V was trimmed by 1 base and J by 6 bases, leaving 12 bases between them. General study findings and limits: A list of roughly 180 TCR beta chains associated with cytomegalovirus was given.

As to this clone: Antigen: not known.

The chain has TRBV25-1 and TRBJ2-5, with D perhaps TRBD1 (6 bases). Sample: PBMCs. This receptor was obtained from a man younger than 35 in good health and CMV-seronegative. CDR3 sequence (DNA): TGTGCCAGCAGTGAATCCCGACAGGATAAGACCCAGTACTTC. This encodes CASSESRQDKTQYF.